This paragraph reports one T cell receptor beta chain. This sample is drawn from a study of T cell changes during pregnancy in multiple sclerosis. Profiled with immunoSEQ multiplex PCR; TCRdb holds only in-frame clones, not every one. The sample contains about 50,000 clones, roughly 94% of which appear only once. The germline CDR1 and CDR2 sequences are SGHDT and YYEEEE. There are 16 residues in the CDR3. The ends lost 3 bases at V and 1 base at J; junction bases unmatched: 6. The chain recombines TRBV5-6 with TRBJ1-3; 8 nucleotides match TRBD1. This material consisted of CD4+ T cells from peripheral blood mononuclear cells, taken in the third trimester of pregnancy. This TCR came from a female donor with multiple sclerosis, enrolled in a pregnancy study. CDR3 in amino acids: CASSSTTGGSGNTIYF. The CDR3 DNA reads TGTGCCAGCAGCTCTACTACAGGGGGATCTGGAAACACCATATATTTT.